The following is a T cell receptor beta chain sequence with its context. Its antigen is undetermined. This specimen comes from a study of OX40 agonist ivuxolimab in advanced cancers. Study-wide background: Recorded diagnoses for dose-escalation patients were hepatocellular carcinoma, melanoma, renal cell or head and neck cancer. Study results and caveats: At 0.1 to 3.0 mg/kg, clonal expansion of CD4+ and CD8+ blood T cells had occurred by week 6. Among T cells, CD8+ cells averaged more expanded clones than CD4+ cells. Antigen specificity was not determined for the expanded peripheral T cells.

The germline gives CDR1 SGHTA, CDR2 FQGNSA. The junction had 3 bases not matched to a gene; V was cut back by 5 bases and J by 2 bases. This CDR3 has 15 amino acids. Method: immunoSEQ multiplex PCR; TCRdb's copy keeps in-frame clones and lacks some. The sample lists 70,000 or so clones, roughly 80% seen once, with approximately 1% in the top ten. The sequence derives from an adult with an advanced solid tumor such as melanoma, head and neck, liver or kidney cancer. The chain uses TRBV7-2 and TRBJ2-5, with 12 positions matching TRBD2. The material sequenced was CD4+ or CD8+ T cells sorted from blood, taken in a trial of the OX40 agonist ivuxolimab. As DNA, the CDR3 is TGTGCCAGCAGCACGCTAGCGGGGGGGCAAGAGACCCAGTACTTC. Its protein is CASSTLAGGQETQYF.